These 24 T cell receptor beta chains were sequenced from one sample in a study of blood T cell repertoires in COVID-19. This table comes from immunoSEQ multiplex PCR, and its TCRdb copy is limited to in-frame clones, with some not included. The sample includes some 260,000 clones, 85% to 90% of them seen just once. The specimen sequenced was PBMCs or T cells enriched from blood (not recorded which). The receptor set was obtained from a man aged 35-49 years who had recovered from COVID-19.

V usage is TRBV14 and J usage is TRBJ1-5; 7 nucleotides align to TRBD1. V gave up 4 bases and J gave up 7 bases; unmatched junction bases: 4. CDR3 length: 13 residues. Germline CDR1 SGHDN, CDR2 FVKESK. The CDR3 sequence: CASSLTGAQPQHF. As DNA, the CDR3 is TGTGCCAGCAGCCTCACAGGGGCCCAGCCCCAGCATTTT. Supplemented by reference TRBV14 and TRBJ1-5, the full variable domain reads EAGVTQFPSHSVIEKGQTVTLRCDPISGHDNLYWYRRVMGKEIKFLLHFVKESKQDESGMPNNRFLAERTGGTYSTLKVQPAELEDSGVYFCASSLTGAQPQHFGDGTRLSIL.

The rearrangement links TRBV18 to TRBJ2-5; 10 nucleotides agree with TRBD2. CDR1 and CDR2 (germline): KGHSH, LQKENI. V gave up 6 bases and J gave up 2 bases; unmatched junction bases: 6. The CDR3 is made up of 15 amino acids. CDR3 coding DNA: TGTGCCAGCTCGGCTAGCGGGAGTCGGCAAGAGACCCAGTACTTC. It translates to CASSASGSRQETQYF.

This clone has only a few counts. The chain employs TRBV19 and TRBJ1-5; D not resolved. CDR1 is LNHDA and CDR2 is SQIVND in the germline V gene (reference sequence). The CDR3 runs to 15 residues. The V end was cut by 3 bases, the J end by 2 bases, with 11 bases between. CDR3 DNA: TGTGCCAGTAGTATTAATCGAGGTGGCAATCAGCCCCAGCATTTT. It yields the protein CASSINRGGNQPQHF. The entire variable domain, with the rest obtained from reference TRBV19 and TRBJ1-5, is as follows: DGGITQSPKYLFRKEGQNVTLSCEQNLNHDAMYWYRQDPGQGLRLIYYSQIVNDFQKGDIAEGYSVSREKKESFPLTVTSAQKNPTAFYLCASSINRGGNQPQHFGDGTRLSIL.

The rearrangement joins TRBV19 to TRBJ1-5, with a possible D match to TRBD1 (5 bases). V lost 2 bases to trimming and J lost 7 bases, with 6 bases between them. The CDR3 is 12 amino acids. Germline CDR1 and CDR2: LNHDA and SQIVND (reference sequence). The CDR3, as DNA: TGTGCCAGTAGTATACAGGGACAGCCCCAGCATTTT. This encodes CASSIQGQPQHF.

The table lists this clone with a few counts. The same CDR3 arises from other DNA sequences in this sample as well. In DNA, the CDR3 is TGTGCCAGCAGCCGCTTAGCTAACACTGAAGCTTTCTTT. This gives the protein CASSRLANTEAFF. J is TRBJ1-1 and V is TRBV7-8; the D is unclear. Trimming took 5 bases from V and 2 from J, leaving 9 bases between them. CDR1 and CDR2 (germline): SGHVS, FQNEAQ. CDR3 length: 13 residues.

This clone occurred once. The rearrangement joins TRBV9 to TRBJ1-4; 10 nucleotides align to TRBD1. The CDR3 covers 15 residues. Germline trimming cut 3 bases from V and 8 bases from J; bases unmatched to any gene: 7. The germline V gene has CDR1 SGDLS and CDR2 YYNGEE. CDR3 sequence: CASSARDRGAEKLFF. CDR3 coding DNA: TGTGCCAGCAGCGCCCGGGACAGGGGAGCCGAAAAACTGTTTTTT.

This chain connects TRBV12-3 or TRBV12-4 to TRBJ2-7; D is undetermined. The CDR3 spans 13 residues. V was shortened by 6 bases and J by 4 bases, with 13 bases between the two germline ends. The CDR3 coding sequence is TGTGCCAGCAGCCCGCAAGGCGGATACGAGCAGTACTTC. This sequence encodes CASSPQGGYEQYF.

This chain uses TRBV9 with TRBJ2-5; D call uncertain. Germline-derived CDR1 and CDR2 are SGDLS and YYNGEE. Trimming cost V 4 bases and J 5 bases, with 15 bases left between them. CDR3 length equals 14 residues. This chain's CDR3 is CASSQDSGWETQYF. The CDR3 bases are TGTGCCAGCAGCCAAGACTCCGGTTGGGAGACCCAGTACTTC.

This sequence joins TRBV7-9 and TRBJ2-1; 8 bases are a match to TRBD1. The CDR3 covers 17 residues. With V trimmed by 5 bases and J by 0 bases, 9 bases remained unmatched. Germline assignment: CDR1 SEHNR and CDR2 FQNEAQ (reference sequence). The chain's CDR3 is CASSPKTGDTSYNEQFF. CDR3 DNA: TGTGCCAGCAGCCCCAAGACAGGGGACACCTCCTACAATGAGCAGTTCTTC. The complete variable domain, with remaining parts taken from reference TRBV7-9 and TRBJ2-1, reads DTGVSQNPRHKITKRGQNVTFRCDPISEHNRLYWYRQTLGQGPEFLTYFQNEAQLEKSRLLSDRFSAERPKGSFSTLEIQRTEQGDSAMYLCASSPKTGDTSYNEQFFGPGTRLTVL.

This chain joins TRBV20-1 and TRBJ1-5; a possible D gene is TRBD1 (5 bases). Germline CDR1 reads DFQATT; CDR2 reads SNEGSKA (reference sequence). The CDR3 length is 15 residues. Between the trimmed V and J ends, which lost 3 bases and 4 bases, there was a span of 16 bases. The CDR3 here is CSASRDGRDNQPQHF. The DNA for the CDR3 is TGCAGTGCTAGTCGGGACGGGCGGGATAATCAGCCCCAGCATTTT.

This clone was counted a few times. This rearrangement joins TRBV3-1 (or the pseudogene TRBV3-2) to TRBJ1-1; 7 bases line up with TRBD1. The CDR3 sequence is 15 residues long. Germline assignment: CDR1 LGHDT and CDR2 YNNKEL (reference sequence). With 2 bases clipped from V and 0 bases from J, the junction kept 3 bases outside the gene matches. As DNA, the CDR3 is TGTGCCAGCAGCCAACGGGACAGCATGAACACTGAAGCTTTCTTT. Translating it yields CASSQRDSMNTEAFF.

The rearrangement uses TRBV3-1 (or the pseudogene TRBV3-2) and TRBJ2-2; TRBD2 matches 9 bases. CDR3 length: 16 residues. Per germline, CDR1 LGHDT and CDR2 YNNKEL (reference sequence). V lost 0 bases and J lost 4; bases outside the gene matches: 3. For the CDR3, the DNA is TGTGCCAGCAGCCAAGAAAAACTAGCGGGCACCGGGGAGCTGTTTTTT. This codes for CASSQEKLAGTGELFF.

V gene TRBV3-1 (or the pseudogene TRBV3-2) combines with J gene TRBJ1-1; perhaps TRBD1 as D (5 bases). V lost 6 bases and J lost 4, with 21 bases in between. The CDR3 is 16 residues long. Germline CDR1 is LGHDT and CDR2 is YNNKEL (reference sequence). The CDR3 sequence: CASSPQTGGVGTEAFF. The CDR3 DNA reads as TGTGCCAGCAGTCCTCAAACGGGGGGAGTGGGCACTGAAGCTTTCTTT.

CDR3 residues: CASSLAGRGLNTEAFF. In nucleotides, the CDR3 is TGTGCCAGCAGCTTAGCGGGAAGAGGTCTGAACACTGAAGCTTTCTTT. The chain joins TRBV11-2 to TRBJ1-1, with D unclear. Trimming took 1 base from V and 0 from J, leaving 12 bases between them. CDR3 length: 16 residues. CDR1 and CDR2 from the germline V gene are SGHAT and FQNNGV.

The rearrangement links TRBV11-3 to TRBJ1-6, with D maybe TRBD1 (6 bases). Germline V gene lookup returns CDR1 SGHNT and CDR2 YENEEA. The CDR3 runs to 15 residues. With 5 bases removed from V and 7 bases from J, the gap between germline ends came to 15 bases. The CDR3 spells CASSATGGQNSPLHF. CDR3 bases: TGTGCCAGCAGCGCAACTGGCGGACAGAATTCACCCCTCCACTTT.

The rearrangement joins TRBV28 to TRBJ1-1; D is ambiguous. With 11 bases removed from V and 1 base from J, the gap between germline ends came to 14 bases. This CDR3 comprises 13 residues. In germline, CDR1 is MDHEN, CDR2 SYDVKM. The CDR3 nucleotides are TGTGCCGGCACTGACGGGTGGAACACTGAAGCTTTCTTT. It encodes CAGTDGWNTEAFF.

About this clone itself: The sample carries other DNA sequences with the same CDR3. This chain joins TRBV30 and TRBJ1-3; D remains ambiguous. Trimming shortened V by 0 bases and J by 0 bases, and 3 bases separated the two germline ends. Germline assignment: CDR1 GTSNPN and CDR2 SVGIG (reference sequence). The CDR3 length is 13 residues. CDR3 loop: CAWSVNSGNTIYF. CDR3 sequence (DNA): TGTGCCTGGAGTGTTAACTCTGGAAACACCATATATTTT.

The V and J genes are TRBV11-1 and TRBJ2-3; tentative D call: TRBD2 (5 bases). CDR3 length equals 15 residues. Germline CDR1 and CDR2: SGHAT and FQDESV (reference sequence). The V and J ends lost 2 bases and 6 bases respectively, with 15 bases between them. The CDR3 DNA follows: TGTGCCAGCAGCTTATCCGTCGGTGAGCGGGATACGCAGTATTTT. Its translation is CASSLSVGERDTQYF.

The CDR3 bases are TGTGCCAGCAGCTTCAGTAGCGGGGAGACCTACGAGCAGTACTTC. The encoded protein is CASSFSSGETYEQYF. The rearrangement uses TRBV9 and TRBJ2-7; 8 bases line up with TRBD2. The junction had 8 bases not matched to a gene; V was cut back by 4 bases and J by 2 bases. The CDR3 is 15 amino acids. Germline V CDR1 and CDR2: SGDLS, YYNGEE.

This CDR3 reads CASSIFPPQAQPQHF. CDR3 DNA: TGTGCCAGTAGTATATTCCCCCCCCAGGCTCAGCCCCAGCATTTT. The chain recombines TRBV19 with TRBJ1-5; no reliable D call. The germline V gene encodes CDR1 LNHDA and CDR2 SQIVND (reference sequence). The CDR3 extends over 15 amino acids. The V end lost 2 bases, the J end lost 6 bases, and 14 bases lay between the germline ends.

The CDR3 DNA reads as TGTGCCAGCAGGGGGGGAGGGACGAACACCGGGGAGCTGTTTTTT. Protein sequence: CASRGGGTNTGELFF. The rearrangement uses TRBV2 and TRBJ2-2; 7 nucleotides agree with TRBD2. V lost 6 bases, J lost 0 bases, and 4 bases stayed unmatched. This CDR3 region has 15 residues. Germline V CDR1 and CDR2: SNHLY, FYNNEI.

As DNA, the CDR3 is TGTGCCAGCAGCTCGATAGCGGGGGGGCAATATTTT. Translated, it gives CASSSIAGGQYF. The rearrangement uses TRBV5-4 and TRBJ2-3; 11 nucleotides align to TRBD2. Germline V lookup: CDR1 SGHNT, CDR2 YYREEE (reference sequence). The CDR3 covers 12 residues. J lost 15 bases, V lost 3 bases, and 6 bases had no gene match.

The gene calls are TRBV19 and TRBJ2-7; D is possibly TRBD2 (5 bases). The CDR3 consists of 14 residues. From germline, CDR1 is LNHDA and CDR2 SQIVND (reference sequence). Deletions cut 6 bases from V and 4 bases from J, with 16 bases between. The CDR3 DNA reads as TGTGCCAGTAGCCCTGATTTCTCGGGGTACGAGCAGTACTTC. This sequence encodes CASSPDFSGYEQYF.

This sequence joins TRBV11-3 and TRBJ2-7; D remains ambiguous. This CDR3 is built from 11 residues. Trimming stripped 5 bases from V and 6 bases from J, with 8 bases between. Germline V lookup: CDR1 SGHNT, CDR2 YENEEA. The CDR3 DNA is TGTGCCAGCAGCAAGAGTGTCGAGCAGTACTTC. Translating gives CASSKSVEQYF.